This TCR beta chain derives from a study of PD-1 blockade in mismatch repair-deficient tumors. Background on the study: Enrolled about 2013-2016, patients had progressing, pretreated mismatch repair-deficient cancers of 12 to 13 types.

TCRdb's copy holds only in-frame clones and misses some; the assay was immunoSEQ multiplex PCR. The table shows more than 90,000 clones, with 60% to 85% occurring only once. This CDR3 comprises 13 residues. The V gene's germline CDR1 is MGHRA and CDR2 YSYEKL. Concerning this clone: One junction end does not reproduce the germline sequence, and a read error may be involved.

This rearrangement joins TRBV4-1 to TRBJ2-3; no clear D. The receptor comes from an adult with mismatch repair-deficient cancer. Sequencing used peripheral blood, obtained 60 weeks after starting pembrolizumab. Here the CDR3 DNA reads TGCGCCAGCAGCCAAGATCTGGGGTGGGCCTGGTTTTTT. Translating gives CASSQDLGWAWFF.